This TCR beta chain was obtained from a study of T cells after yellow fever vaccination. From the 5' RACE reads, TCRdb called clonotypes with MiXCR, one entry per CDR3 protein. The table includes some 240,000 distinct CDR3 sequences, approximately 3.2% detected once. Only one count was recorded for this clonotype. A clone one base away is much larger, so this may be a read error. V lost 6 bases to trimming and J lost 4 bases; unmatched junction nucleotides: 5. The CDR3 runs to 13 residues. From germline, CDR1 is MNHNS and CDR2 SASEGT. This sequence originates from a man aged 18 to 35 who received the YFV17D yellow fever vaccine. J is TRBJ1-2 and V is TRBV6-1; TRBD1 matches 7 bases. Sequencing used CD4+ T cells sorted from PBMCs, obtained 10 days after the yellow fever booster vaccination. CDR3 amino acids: CASRAGTVYGYTF. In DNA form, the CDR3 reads TGTGCCAGCAGGGCCGGGACAGTCTATGGCTACACCTTC.